Listed below are T cell receptor beta chains from one sample, sequenced in a study of blood T cell repertoires in COVID-19. The data were produced by immunoSEQ multiplex PCR, yet TCRdb's version contains in-frame clones alone and is incomplete. Seen here are 200,000 to 250,000 clones, 80% to 90% observed once, and the top ten hold roughly 5%. The sequenced material came from peripheral blood. These TCRs come from an older woman who had recovered from COVID-19. CDR3s include the opening cysteine and the closing phenylalanine or tryptophan. The D gene is left open where the match is weak. Some rows have no size entry. The others give once, few or many, or a class for an expanded clone.

J | size | V | D | DNA | CDR3
TRBJ1-3 | - | TRBV18 | TRBD1 | TGTGCCAGCTCACCTTCACGACAGGGGGCTGGAAACACCATATATTTT | CASSPSRQGAGNTIYF
TRBJ2-6 | - | TRBV9 | TRBD1 | TGTGCCAGCAGCGTTGGGACAGGGGGCGCTTATGGGGCCAACGTCCTGACTTTC | CASSVGTGGAYGANVLTF
TRBJ2-7 | - | TRBV7-2 | TRBD1 | TGTGCCAGCAGCCAGCTGGGACAGGGGATGTACGAGCAGTACTTC | CASSQLGQGMYEQYF
TRBJ2-7 | - | TRBV14 | - | TGTGCCAGCAGCCAAGTGCCTGGTGGCAGGGGTATCAACGAGCAGTACTTC | CASSQVPGGRGINEQYF
TRBJ2-3 | few | TRBV7-9 | - | TGTGCCAGCAGCTTAGAGCCCACAGATACGCAGTATTTT | CASSLEPTDTQYF
TRBJ2-7 | - | TRBV4-2 | - | TGTGCCAGCAGTTCAAACTACGAGCAGTACTTC | CASSSNYEQYF
TRBJ2-1 | - | TRBV6-2/TRBV6-3 | TRBD2 | TGTGCCAGCAGTTACGGGCTAGCGGGGGGATACAATGAGCAGTTCTTC | CASSYGLAGGYNEQFF
TRBJ1-2 | once | TRBV9 | - | TGTGCCAGCAGCGTAGGTCAAGTAGATAACTATGGCTACACCTTC | CASSVGQVDNYGYTF
TRBJ1-2 | - | TRBV30 | - | TGTGCCTGGAGTGTAAGGCCGCGGGGCTATGGCTACACCTTC | CAWSVRPRGYGYTF
TRBJ2-2 | - | TRBV9 | TRBD2 | TGTGCCAGCGCAGCGGGGGGAAACACCGGGGAGCTGTTTTTT | CASAAGGNTGELFF
TRBJ2-2 | - | TRBV7-2 | - | TGTGCCAGCAGCTTAAGGGCCTTCCGGCAGGGCAGCGGGGAGCTGTTTTTT | CASSLRAFRQGSGELFF
TRBJ1-1 | - | TRBV9 | TRBD1 | TGTGCCAGCAGCGCGAACGCAGGGGGCCGAACTGAAGCTTTCTTT | CASSANAGGRTEAFF